Sequencing of this TCR beta chain was carried out in a study of cytomegalovirus exposure and HLA in healthy donors. Study-wide results and caveats: Versus the 666-donor mean, an Asian-associated ancestry cluster reportedly showed fewer N-insertions in a later analysis. Cytomegalovirus-associated TCR beta chains were listed, numbering 150 to 200. Later analysis revealed greater clonal expansion in HLA-associated TCR beta chains than in equally common others.

The study ran its PCR with 60 Vbeta and 13 Jbeta primers. TCRdb's table, derived via immunoSEQ multiplex PCR, lists solely in-frame clones and lacks some. The data contain over 150,000 clones, 80% of them singletons. Germline V gives CDR1 SGHTA, CDR2 FQGNSA. With 5 bases removed from V and 4 bases from J, the gap between germline ends came to 12 bases. CDR3 length equals 14 residues. Comments on this clone: Its antigen is not identified.

Material for sequencing was PBMCs. The sequence derives from a man aged 25-45 years in good health and CMV-seropositive. The chain couples TRBV7-2 to TRBJ2-1; tentative D call: TRBD2 (6 bases). CDR3 loop: CASSPPGGYNEQFF. CDR3 nucleotides: TGTGCCAGCAGCCCACCCGGGGGATACAATGAGCAGTTCTTC.